The clone carrying this T cell receptor beta chain appeared a few times. What it binds is unknown. The junction had 16 bases not matched to a gene; V was cut back by 5 bases and J by 8 bases. This CDR3 has 16 residues. Looked up from germline, CDR1 is SEHNR and CDR2 is FQNEAQ (reference sequence). This sample is part of a study of T-cell memory formation after mild COVID-19. Background on the study: TCR clustering was largely donor specific.

Barcoded TCR alpha and TCR beta cDNA libraries with UMIs came from 5'RACE using constant-segment primers. TCRdb reprocessed the 5' RACE reads via MiXCR and lists one record per CDR3 protein. Of 250,000 to 300,000 distinct CDR3 sequences in the sample, 16% were seen once. Findings of the study overall: That cross-reactive memory joined was suggested by some responding clones appearing in pre-infection memory.

The receptor was derived from a man aged 18 to 29 who had mild COVID-19 (a few samples of this study predate the infection). Cell type and time point are not known. This chain joins TRBV7-9 and TRBJ2-3; 7 bases match TRBD1. The sequencing sample was made of PBMCs or a T cell subset sorted from them (not recorded which). The CDR3, as DNA: TGTGCCAGCAGCCCCAGCGTTGGGACAGAGATTCGTACGCAGTATTTT. Protein: CASSPSVGTEIRTQYF. Using reference TRBV7-9 and TRBJ2-3 for the parts outside the CDR3, the full variable domain is DTGVSQNPRHKITKRGQNVTFRCDPISEHNRLYWYRQTLGQGPEFLTYFQNEAQLEKSRLLSDRFSAERPKGSFSTLEIQRTEQGDSAMYLCASSPSVGTEIRTQYFGPGTRLTVL.